This is a list of T cell receptor beta chains from one sample in a study of blood T cell repertoires in COVID-19. Profiled with immunoSEQ multiplex PCR; TCRdb holds only in-frame clones, not every one. The table includes approximately 150,000 clones, 75% to 85% detected once. The sequenced sample was PBMCs or T cells enriched from blood (not recorded which). All receptors derive from a man over 45 who had recovered from COVID-19. Both conserved end residues are part of each CDR3. Fields, in order: D gene, clone size, V gene, J gene, CDR3 length, CDR3 DNA, CDR3 protein. D genes are given only for firm matches. Size is stated for part of the rows, as once, few or many counts, or as a class when the clone is expanded.

D gene: TRBD1; clone size: few; V gene: TRBV5-1; J gene: TRBJ1-4; CDR3 length: 16; CDR3 DNA: TGCGCCAGCAGCTTGTCAGGACAGGGAAAAAATGAAAAACTGTTTTTT; CDR3 protein: CASSLSGQGKNEKLFF
D gene: NA; clone size: NA; V gene: TRBV6-5; J gene: TRBJ1-4; CDR3 length: 16; CDR3 DNA: TGTGCCAGCAGTTACCCAGGAGGAGCTAGTGGTGAAAAACTGTTTTTT; CDR3 protein: CASSYPGGASGEKLFF
D gene: NA; clone size: NA; V gene: TRBV6-5; J gene: TRBJ2-5; CDR3 length: 15; CDR3 DNA: TGTGCCAGTGAACTGTACGCGGGGAATCAAGAGACCCAGTACTTC; CDR3 protein: CASELYAGNQETQYF
D gene: NA; clone size: NA; V gene: TRBV5-1; J gene: TRBJ1-5; CDR3 length: 14; CDR3 DNA: TGCGCCAGCAGCTTGGAACAGGGCAATCAGCCCCAGCATTTT; CDR3 protein: CASSLEQGNQPQHF
D gene: NA; clone size: NA; V gene: TRBV9; J gene: TRBJ1-1; CDR3 length: 14; CDR3 DNA: TGTGCCAGCAGCGTCAGGCAGGGGCAGACTGAAGCTTTCTTT; CDR3 protein: CASSVRQGQTEAFF
D gene: NA; clone size: NA; V gene: TRBV3-1/TRBV3-2; J gene: TRBJ2-7; CDR3 length: 11; CDR3 DNA: TGTGCCAGCAGCCAAGCGTCCGAGCAGTACTTC; CDR3 protein: CASSQASEQYF
D gene: NA; clone size: NA; V gene: TRBV10-3; J gene: TRBJ1-1; CDR3 length: 14; CDR3 DNA: TGTGCCATCAGTGGATCAGGGGTGAACACTGAAGCTTTCTTT; CDR3 protein: CAISGSGVNTEAFF
D gene: TRBD1; clone size: NA; V gene: TRBV6-5; J gene: TRBJ2-1; CDR3 length: 13; CDR3 DNA: TGTGCCAGCCGGCAGGGGGCAGGGAATGAGCAGTTCTTC; CDR3 protein: CASRQGAGNEQFF
D gene: TRBD1; clone size: many; V gene: TRBV4-1; J gene: TRBJ1-5; CDR3 length: 14; CDR3 DNA: TGCGCCAGCAGCCAAGCGACAGGGGTACAGCCCCAGCATTTT; CDR3 protein: CASSQATGVQPQHF
D gene: TRBD2; clone size: NA; V gene: TRBV6-2/TRBV6-3; J gene: TRBJ2-7; CDR3 length: 15; CDR3 DNA: TGTGCCAGCAGTAGGGGACTAGCCGGCTACTACGAGCAGTACTTC; CDR3 protein: CASSRGLAGYYEQYF
D gene: NA; clone size: once; V gene: TRBV29-1; J gene: TRBJ2-7; CDR3 length: 14; CDR3 DNA: TGCAGCGTCGTAGACATTCGCCGCTCCTACGAGCAGTACTTC; CDR3 protein: CSVVDIRRSYEQYF
D gene: NA; clone size: NA; V gene: TRBV18; J gene: TRBJ1-5; CDR3 length: 13; CDR3 DNA: TGTGCCAGCTCGCTCGGCGCGGATCAGCCCCAGCATTTT; CDR3 protein: CASSLGADQPQHF
D gene: TRBD1; clone size: NA; V gene: TRBV5-8; J gene: TRBJ1-4; CDR3 length: 16; CDR3 DNA: TGTGCCAGCAGACCCAACGACAGGGGGTGGAGTGAAAAACTGTTTTTT; CDR3 protein: CASRPNDRGWSEKLFF
D gene: TRBD2; clone size: once; V gene: TRBV19; J gene: TRBJ2-3; CDR3 length: 14; CDR3 DNA: TGTGCCAGTAGTACCCGGGGGGGCACAGATACGCAGTATTTT; CDR3 protein: CASSTRGGTDTQYF
D gene: TRBD2; clone size: NA; V gene: TRBV3-1/TRBV3-2; J gene: TRBJ2-3; CDR3 length: 15; CDR3 DNA: TGTGCCAGCAGTCGCGGGGGGCCAACCACAGATACGCAGTATTTT; CDR3 protein: CASSRGGPTTDTQYF
D gene: TRBD1; clone size: NA; V gene: TRBV7-2; J gene: TRBJ1-1; CDR3 length: 14; CDR3 DNA: TGTGCCAGCACCCCGGGACAGGGCCGGGGTGAAGCTTTCTTT; CDR3 protein: CASTPGQGRGEAFF